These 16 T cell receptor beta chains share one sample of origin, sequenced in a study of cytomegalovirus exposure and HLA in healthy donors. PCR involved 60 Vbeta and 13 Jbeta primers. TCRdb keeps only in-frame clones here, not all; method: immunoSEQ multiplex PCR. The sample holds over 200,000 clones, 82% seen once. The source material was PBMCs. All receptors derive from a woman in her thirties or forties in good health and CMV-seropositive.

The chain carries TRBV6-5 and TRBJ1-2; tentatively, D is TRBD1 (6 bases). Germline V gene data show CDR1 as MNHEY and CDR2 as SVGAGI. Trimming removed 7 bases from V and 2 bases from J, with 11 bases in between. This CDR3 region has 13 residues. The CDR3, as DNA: TGTGCCAGCACCACCGGACAGAACTATGGCTACACCTTC. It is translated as CASTTGQNYGYTF.

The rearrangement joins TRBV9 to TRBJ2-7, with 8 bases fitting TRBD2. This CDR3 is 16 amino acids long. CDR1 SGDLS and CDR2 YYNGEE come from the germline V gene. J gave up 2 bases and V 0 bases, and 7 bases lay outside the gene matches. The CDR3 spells CASSVGLLADPYEQYF. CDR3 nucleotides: TGTGCCAGCAGCGTAGGACTACTAGCGGATCCCTACGAGCAGTACTTC.

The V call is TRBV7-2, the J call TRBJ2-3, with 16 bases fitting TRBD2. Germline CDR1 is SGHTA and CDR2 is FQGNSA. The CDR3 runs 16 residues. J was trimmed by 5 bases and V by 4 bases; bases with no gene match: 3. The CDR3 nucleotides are TGTGCCAGCAGCTCGGGACTAGCGGGAGGGGTAGATACGCAGTATTTT. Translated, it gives CASSSGLAGGVDTQYF.

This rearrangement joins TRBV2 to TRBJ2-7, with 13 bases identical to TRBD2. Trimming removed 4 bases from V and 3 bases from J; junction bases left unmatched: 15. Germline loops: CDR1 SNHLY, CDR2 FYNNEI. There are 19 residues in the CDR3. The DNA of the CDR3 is TGTGCCAGCAGTGGCGGTTCAGGACTAGCGGGGGTTTTGGTCTACGAGCAGTACTTC. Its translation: CASSGGSGLAGVLVYEQYF.

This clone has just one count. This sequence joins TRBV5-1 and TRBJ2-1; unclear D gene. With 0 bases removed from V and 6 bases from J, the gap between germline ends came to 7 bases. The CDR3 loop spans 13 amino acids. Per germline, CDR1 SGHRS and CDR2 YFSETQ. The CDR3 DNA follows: TGCGCCAGCAGCTTGGGACTCCTCAATGAGCAGTTCTTC. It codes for CASSLGLLNEQFF.

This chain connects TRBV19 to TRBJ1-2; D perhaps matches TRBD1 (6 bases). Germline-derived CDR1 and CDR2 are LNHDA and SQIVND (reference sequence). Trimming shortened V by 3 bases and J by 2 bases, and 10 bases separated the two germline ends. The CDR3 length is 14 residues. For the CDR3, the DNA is TGTGCCAGTAGTATCCAAGGACAGAACTATGGCTACACCTTC. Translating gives CASSIQGQNYGYTF.

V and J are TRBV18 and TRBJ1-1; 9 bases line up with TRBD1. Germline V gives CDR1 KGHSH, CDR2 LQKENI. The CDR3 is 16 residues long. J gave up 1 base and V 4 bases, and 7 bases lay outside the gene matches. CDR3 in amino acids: CASSLRQGDANTEAFF. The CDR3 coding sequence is TGTGCCAGCTCACTCCGACAGGGGGACGCGAACACTGAAGCTTTCTTT.

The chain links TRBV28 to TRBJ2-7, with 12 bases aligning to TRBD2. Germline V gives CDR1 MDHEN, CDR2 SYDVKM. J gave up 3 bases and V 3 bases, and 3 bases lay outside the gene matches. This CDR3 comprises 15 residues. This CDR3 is CASSFPGLAGYEQYF. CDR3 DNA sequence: TGTGCCAGCAGTTTCCCGGGACTAGCGGGCTACGAGCAGTACTTC.

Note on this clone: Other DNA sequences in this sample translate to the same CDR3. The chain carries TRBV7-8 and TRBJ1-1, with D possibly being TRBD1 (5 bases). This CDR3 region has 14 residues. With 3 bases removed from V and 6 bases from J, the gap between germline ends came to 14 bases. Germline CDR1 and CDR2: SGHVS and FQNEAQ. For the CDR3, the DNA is TGTGCCAGCAGCTTGGGGGGGGTTGGAGCTGAAGCTTTCTTT. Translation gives CASSLGGVGAEAFF.

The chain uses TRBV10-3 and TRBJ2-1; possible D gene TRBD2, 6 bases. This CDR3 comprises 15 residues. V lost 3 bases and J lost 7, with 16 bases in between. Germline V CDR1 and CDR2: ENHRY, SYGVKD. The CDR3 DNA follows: TGTGCCATCAGTGAATGGGGGGAAGTGGGGAATGAGCAGTTCTTC. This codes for CAISEWGEVGNEQFF.

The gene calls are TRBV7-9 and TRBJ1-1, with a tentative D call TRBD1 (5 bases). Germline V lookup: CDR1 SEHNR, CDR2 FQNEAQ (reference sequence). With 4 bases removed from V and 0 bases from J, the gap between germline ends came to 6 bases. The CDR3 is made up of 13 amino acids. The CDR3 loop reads CASSSTVNTEAFF. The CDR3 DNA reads TGTGCCAGCAGCTCGACAGTGAACACTGAAGCTTTCTTT.

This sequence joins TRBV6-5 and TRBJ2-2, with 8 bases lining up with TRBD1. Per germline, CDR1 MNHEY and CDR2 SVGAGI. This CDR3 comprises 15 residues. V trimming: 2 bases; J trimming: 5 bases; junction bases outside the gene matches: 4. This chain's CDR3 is CASSYAGGGTGELFF. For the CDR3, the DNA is TGTGCCAGCAGTTACGCAGGGGGCGGGACCGGGGAGCTGTTTTTT.

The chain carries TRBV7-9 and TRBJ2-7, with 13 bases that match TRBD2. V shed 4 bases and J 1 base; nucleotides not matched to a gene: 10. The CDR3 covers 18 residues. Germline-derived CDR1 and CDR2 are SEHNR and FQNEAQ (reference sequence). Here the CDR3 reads CASSSSGLAGERSYEQYF. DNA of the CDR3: TGTGCCAGCAGCTCTTCAGGACTAGCGGGAGAGCGGTCCTACGAGCAGTACTTC.

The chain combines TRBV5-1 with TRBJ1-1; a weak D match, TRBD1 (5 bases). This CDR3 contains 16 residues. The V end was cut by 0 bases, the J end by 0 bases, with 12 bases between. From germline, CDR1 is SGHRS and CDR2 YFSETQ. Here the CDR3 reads CASSLVPGLMNTEAFF. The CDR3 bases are TGCGCCAGCAGCTTGGTCCCAGGGTTGATGAACACTGAAGCTTTCTTT.

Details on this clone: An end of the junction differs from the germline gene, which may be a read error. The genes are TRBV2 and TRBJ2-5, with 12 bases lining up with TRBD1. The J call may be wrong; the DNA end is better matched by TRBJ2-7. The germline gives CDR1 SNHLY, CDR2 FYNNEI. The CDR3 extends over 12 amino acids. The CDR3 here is CTGTGGFYEQYF. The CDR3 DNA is TGCACCGGGACAGGGGGCTTCTACGAGCAGTACTTC.

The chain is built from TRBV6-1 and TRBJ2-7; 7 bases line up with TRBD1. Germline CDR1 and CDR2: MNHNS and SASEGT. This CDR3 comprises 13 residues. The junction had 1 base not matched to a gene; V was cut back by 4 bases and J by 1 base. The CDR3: CASSADRSYEQYF. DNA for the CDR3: TGTGCCAGCAGTGCGGACAGGTCCTACGAGCAGTACTTC.